This T cell receptor (beta chain) was recovered during a study of vaccination and CD4 T cells after COVID-19. Comment on this clonotype: Its antigen is undetermined.

Treatment defined: approximately nine-day PBMC culture with coronavirus spike peptide pools or control peptides (ViraFEST assay). The CDR3 loop spans 15 amino acids. With 3 bases removed from V and 2 bases from J, the gap between germline ends came to 10 bases. Germline CDR1 reads KGHSH; CDR2 reads LQKENI. The Oncomine TCR Beta short-read assay sequenced DNA from cultured CD4+ T cells. From the PCR reads, TCRdb called clonotypes with MiXCR, one entry per CDR3 protein. The sample consists of approximately 18,000 distinct CDR3 sequences, roughly 45% of them appearing once. Study-level results: Reactive clonotype counts went from median roughly 19 after infection to a few dozen after vaccination, nonsignificantly.

This receptor was identified in a human donor who had recovered from COVID-19. This material consisted of CD4+ T cells from blood, cultured in vitro, taken after SARS-CoV-2 vaccination. V usage is TRBV18 and J usage is TRBJ2-2; D possibly corresponds to TRBD2 (5 bases). The CDR3 loop is CASSPRDRNTGELFF. As DNA, the CDR3 is TGTGCCAGCTCACCTCGGGATCGCAACACCGGGGAGCTGTTTTTT.